This TCR beta chain was identified in a study of regulatory T cells in long-lasting Graves disease (dated by TCRdb to the early 2020s). At the level of the whole study: Patients with newly diagnosed Graves' disease had been on antithyroid drugs for under 3 months. A total of some 35 samples underwent TCR sequencing, from about 13 patients with persistent Graves' disease and approximately 20 patients with newly diagnosed Graves' disease. The study took place in China and was registered as a clinical trial. This study used TCR sequencing and RNA sequencing of peripheral blood to compare persistent Graves' disease patients against newly diagnosed Graves' disease patients.

V sheds 7 bases and J sheds 2 bases, leaving 11 bases between their ends. There are 13 amino acids in the CDR3, from cysteine to phenylalanine inclusive. CDR3 DNA only is kept here, 39 bases in frame from base 1. CDR1 and CDR2 were assigned from the germline V gene as MNHNS and SASEGT. Overall study results and their limits: As a limitation, the authors acknowledged that the small sample size may reduce accuracy. More public clonotypes were shared among persistent patients (approximately 3,000) than among newly diagnosed patients (966). Only the TCR beta chain was sequenced and analyzed. TRBV28, TRBJ1-2 and TRBJ2-5 were preferentially used in persistent disease, while TRBV20-1 and TRBJ2-1 were favored in newly diagnosed disease. Peripheral blood alone was examined, since thyroid tissue, which constituted the primary lesion, could not be accessed. Persistent Graves' disease patients showed lower TCR Shannon entropy and fewer highly expanded clones than newly diagnosed patients, suggesting clonal expansion.

This specimen's time point label, interpreted: newly diagnosed GD, antithyroid drugs for less than 3 months. RNA was extracted from PBMCs in TRIzol for both TCR sequencing and RNA sequencing. Graves' disease was diagnosed according to American Thyroid Association guidelines. The patients came from an endocrinology department in Xi'an, China. From each patient, around 9.3 milliliters of peripheral blood was collected into an EDTA anticoagulant tube. PBMCs were isolated by Ficoll Paque Plus density gradient separation without further T cell sorting. RNA quality was checked with an Agilent 2100 Bioanalyzer and agarose gel, and concentration with a NanoDrop 2000. Library preparation employed multiplex PCR. Sequencing relied on an Illumina HiSeq 4000. iRepertoire HTBI primers and Arm-PCR amplification of CDR3 regions were used to construct TCR beta libraries. Before sequencing, the PCR products went through gel purification. The source study handled its data this way. Gene usage analysis of CDR3 amino acid clonotypes relied on the roughly 60 TRBV and 14 TRBJ segments identified across samples. Filtered high-quality paired reads were merged into contigs using COPE and FqMerger. BLAST was used to align contigs to IMGT TRBV, TRBD and TRBJ reference genes, with CDR3 defined following IMGT. Highly expanded clones were defined as clonotypes with a frequency above 0.1%. Shannon entropy served as the measure of repertoire diversity, while the Gini coefficient captured V-J evenness. Clonotypes shared by more than one individual were considered public. TCRdb passed the public sequencing reads through fastp at Q25 and MiXCR, retaining productive beta sequences. Rows are combined by CDR3 protein, so each entry shows the most common genes and DNA. The V and J calls come from TCRdb's annotation, not from the publication. Counted in this sample were 400,000 to 450,000 distinct CDR3 sequences; approximately 16% of them appeared once. Clones ranked in the top ten supply roughly 10% of the sample.

This clonotype was seen repeatedly, ten times or more. Its target antigen remains unknown. Base qualities are not recorded, but no much larger clone differs from it by a single base. The same data also went into a second study, on T cells in Graves' hyperthyroidism and ophthalmopathy. The second investigation adds: Graves' hyperthyroidism was defined as stable when no progression to ophthalmopathy occurred over 18 months of follow-up. Hyperthyroidism patients were aged 18 to 65 years and newly diagnosed, with disease duration of less than 2 months. The study excluded patients with uncontrolled infections, other autoimmune diseases, pregnancy or lactation. Diagnoses were based on clinical symptoms, serum thyroxine and TRAb, thyroid ultrasound and orbital computed tomography. The TCR CDR3 was subjected to a first round of RT-PCR using the HTBI primer set and the Qiagen OneStep RT-PCR kit. Most expanded thyroid clonotypes (frequency above 0.001) were also detected in blood, a finding suggesting that blood repertoires may reflect thyroid immune responses. In cross-validation, a model built on a 13 V-J signature told ophthalmopathy apart from stable hyperthyroidism with about 90% sensitivity and roughly 82% specificity, and in testing the same model reached 80%/75%. During validation, the model predicted progression to ophthalmopathy a median of around 6 months ahead of onset, with 70.59% sensitivity and roughly 75% specificity. To identify TCR V-J signatures that set the groups apart, the researchers used a discovery cohort of more than 95 patients, made up of 40 to 45 with Graves' ophthalmopathy and about 60 with stable Graves' hyperthyroidism. Prospective prediction of ophthalmopathy was tested in an independent validation cohort of approximately 19 hyperthyroidism patients and some 17 patients who later progressed to ophthalmopathy. The 100 or so discovery patients were randomly split 7:3 into training and test sets. In addition, the study compared T-cell repertoires in thyroid tissue and in blood from five or six Graves' hyperthyroidism patients. Once sampling was done, hyperthyroidism patients were given methimazole at a starting dose of 30 mg daily, whereas ophthalmopathy patients were given high-dose intravenous methylprednisolone. Libraries were constructed in a second round of multiplex PCR, after which size selection and purification were carried out. The libraries were sequenced on an Illumina HiSeq2000 using paired-end 100 bp reads. SOAPnuke was used to process the raw data, throwing out any read that contained adapters or uncalled bases, had a mean Phred below 15, or lacked an exact constant-primer or identifier match. COPE v1.2.5 was used to merge the high-quality paired reads, and each unique nucleotide sequence was defined as a clonotype. MiTCR v1.1 was used to align the clonotypes against IMGT TRBV, TRBD and TRBJ reference segments. Only V-J combinations with frequency above 0.0001, covering 99% to 99.2% of repertoires, were analysed. The TCS score was defined as F50 (clonal expansion) divided by E x V (chaos), with BLOSUM62-based TCRdist calculated between CDR3 peptides within each V-J. Welch's t-statistics and random forest reduced 514 V-J features to 13, which were used in a naive Bayes classifier (R e1071). No statistical method was used to set the sample size in advance, and investigators knew the group allocation. TCR Vbeta CDR3 sequencing of some 140 peripheral blood samples (under 45 ophthalmopathy, over 70 hyperthyroidism and roughly 17 progressor patients) is reported in the paper.

Material: peripheral blood mononuclear cells (PBMCs), obtained at new diagnosis, from a patient treated with antithyroid drugs. The receptor was derived from a woman under 40 with Graves disease. Donor details come from another sample of the same person, matched by shared clones. The chain joins TRBV6-1 to TRBJ1-1, with the D gene too uncertain to name. In nucleotide form, the sequence is TGTGCCAGCAATCTGGGCCGAAACACTGAAGCTTTCTTT. It is translated as CASNLGRNTEAFF.